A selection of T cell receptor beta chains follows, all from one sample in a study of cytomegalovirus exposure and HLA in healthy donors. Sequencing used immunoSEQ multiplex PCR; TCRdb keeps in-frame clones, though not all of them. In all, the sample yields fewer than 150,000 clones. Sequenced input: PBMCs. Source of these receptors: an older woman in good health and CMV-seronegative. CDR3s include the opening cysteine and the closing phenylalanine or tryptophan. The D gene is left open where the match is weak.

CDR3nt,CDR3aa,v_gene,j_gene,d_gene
TGTGCCAGCAGCTCACAGGGGACGGGTGGCTACACCTTC,CASSSQGTGGYTF,TRBV7-9,TRBJ1-2,TRBD1
TGTGCCAGTAGTATCGAAGGTGGGGGCTTGGAAAAACTGTTTTTT,CASSIEGGGLEKLFF,TRBV19,TRBJ1-4,NA
TGTGCCAGCAGTTACCACGGCGGGTCCTACGAGCAGTACTTC,CASSYHGGSYEQYF,TRBV6-5,TRBJ2-7,NA
TGTGCCATCAGTGGTGACAGCCAAGAGACCCAGTACTTC,CAISGDSQETQYF,TRBV10-3,TRBJ2-5,NA
TGCGCCAGCAGTGAACGGAGAAACAATGAGCAGTTCTTC,CASSERRNNEQFF,TRBV10-2,TRBJ2-1,NA
TGTGCCAGTAGGAGCTCCCTCAGGGGTTACGAGCAGTACTTC,CASRSSLRGYEQYF,TRBV19,TRBJ2-7,NA
TGTGCCAGCAGCCTCGGGTTACTGAACACTGAAGCTTTCTTT,CASSLGLLNTEAFF,TRBV5-8,TRBJ1-1,NA
TGTGCCAGCAGCTTGGGGATTTCACAGGTACCTAGCTCCTACGAGCAGTACTTC,CASSLGISQVPSSYEQYF,TRBV5-6,TRBJ2-7,NA
TGTGCCAGCAGCTTGGTGGGACAAGGGTTCCAAGAGACCCAGTACTTC,CASSLVGQGFQETQYF,TRBV5-6,TRBJ2-5,NA
TGTGCAAGTCGCTTCTTGACTAGCGGATTTAATGAGCAGTTCTTC,CASRFLTSGFNEQFF,TRBV12-2,TRBJ2-1,NA
TGCGCCAGCAGCGCGGGGGGGACAGCTCATGGCTACACCTTC,CASSAGGTAHGYTF,TRBV5-1,TRBJ1-2,TRBD1
TGTGCCAGCAGTAGATACGGGGGGGGCTACACCTTC,CASSRYGGGYTF,TRBV28,TRBJ1-2,NA
TGCGCCAGCAGCTTGGGACAGAACCAAGAGACCCAGTACTTC,CASSLGQNQETQYF,TRBV5-1,TRBJ2-5,NA
TGCGCCAGCAGGGGACAAATGAACACTGAAGCTTTCTTT,CASRGQMNTEAFF,TRBV4-1,TRBJ1-1,NA
TGCGCCAGCAGCGTCGGATTCTCGAAGATACAGGGTGATACGCAGTATTTT,CASSVGFSKIQGDTQYF,TRBV5-1,TRBJ2-3,NA
TGTGCCAGCAGTTACGGGAGCGTGAACACTGAAGCTTTCTTT,CASSYGSVNTEAFF,TRBV6-5,TRBJ1-1,NA
TGTGCCAGCAGTTTAGTCAGGGGCGGGGGCACTGAAGCTTTCTTT,CASSLVRGGGTEAFF,TRBV27,TRBJ1-1,NA
TGTGCCAGCAGTTCACAGGGCTCCTACAATGAGCAGTTCTTC,CASSSQGSYNEQFF,TRBV27,TRBJ2-1,NA
TGTGCCAGCAGCGCCGCAGGGGCCGACGGTGAAAAACTGTTTTTT,CASSAAGADGEKLFF,TRBV6-1,TRBJ1-4,NA
TGTGCCAGCAGTGAACAGGCGGGTGAGGCTTTCTTT,CASSEQAGEAFF,TRBV2,TRBJ1-1,NA
TGTGCCTGGAGTGTCAGGGCCAATCAGCCCCAGCATTTT,CAWSVRANQPQHF,TRBV30,TRBJ1-5,NA
TGTGCCAGCAGCCTGAGAAACACAGATACGCAGTATTTT,CASSLRNTDTQYF,TRBV7-8,TRBJ2-3,NA
TGTGCCAGCAGTGGGACTAGCGGTGGCACAGATACGCAGTATTTT,CASSGTSGGTDTQYF,TRBV6-4,TRBJ2-3,TRBD2
TGTGCCAGCAGTTCGCTCCGGGGCCAAGAGACCCAGTACTTC,CASSSLRGQETQYF,TRBV27,TRBJ2-5,NA
TGTGCCAGCAGCACCGGGACTAGCGGGGCTAGTGAGCAGTTCTTC,CASSTGTSGASEQFF,TRBV6-5,TRBJ2-1,TRBD2
TGCGCCAGCAGCTTGGTGGGAGGGACTAACTATGGCTACACCTTC,CASSLVGGTNYGYTF,TRBV5-1,TRBJ1-2,NA
TGTGCCAGTAGCGGGGGGGGGAGAGAGACCCAGTACTTC,CASSGGGRETQYF,TRBV2,TRBJ2-5,TRBD2
TGTGCCAGCCTCAGGCGAACAATCTACAATGAGCAGTTCTTC,CASLRRTIYNEQFF,TRBV11-2,TRBJ2-1,NA
TGTGCCATCAGTGATTCCAACAGGGAACCGTACGAGCAGTACTTC,CAISDSNREPYEQYF,TRBV10-3,TRBJ2-7,NA
TGTGCCAGTACCGGTTGGACAGGGAGTGGAAACACCATATATTTT,CASTGWTGSGNTIYF,TRBV19,TRBJ1-3,TRBD1
TGTGCCAGCATTTCCGGGACAGGGTTTTTTCAGCCCCAGCATTTT,CASISGTGFFQPQHF,TRBV27,TRBJ1-5,TRBD1
TGCGCCAGCAGTGTCCGGGCCGGGACAGCCCATAGGGAGCAGTTCTTC,CASSVRAGTAHREQFF,TRBV10-1,TRBJ2-1,TRBD1
TGTGCCAGCAGTGGACAGGGGAACAATCAGCCCCAGCATTTT,CASSGQGNNQPQHF,TRBV6-1,TRBJ1-5,TRBD1
TGTGCCAGCAGGCTACAGGTAGGCGAGCAGTACTTC,CASRLQVGEQYF,TRBV2,TRBJ2-7,NA
TGTGCCAGCTCGTACAATACCGGGACAGGATCCTACAATGAGCAGTTCTTC,CASSYNTGTGSYNEQFF,TRBV18,TRBJ2-1,TRBD1
TGTGCCAGCAGCTCCGAACTAGCGGGAGGACCCAATGAGCAGTTCTTC,CASSSELAGGPNEQFF,TRBV7-8,TRBJ2-1,TRBD2
TGTGCCAGCTCACCTTACCTAGAGCGGGGTAGCACAGATACGCAGTATTTT,CASSPYLERGSTDTQYF,TRBV18,TRBJ2-3,TRBD2
TGTGCCAGCAGCGTAGGAGTAGGCGGGTACTGGACAGGGGGCCTCCGAACGAACACTGAAGCTTTCTTT,CASSVGVGGYWTGGLRTNTEAFF,TRBV9,TRBJ1-1,TRBD1
TGTGCCAGCAGGAGTAAGAGAGGATCCTACAATGAGCAGTTCTTC,CASRSKRGSYNEQFF,TRBV28,TRBJ2-1,NA
TGTGCCAGCAGTACTATAAACACCGGGGAGCTGTTTTTT,CASSTINTGELFF,TRBV2,TRBJ2-2,NA
TGTGCCAGCAGTTACGGGGTAGCGGGATACGAGCAGTACTTC,CASSYGVAGYEQYF,TRBV6-5,TRBJ2-7,TRBD2
TGTGCCAGCAGCGTAGGGGGACTAGACGAGCAGTACTTC,CASSVGGLDEQYF,TRBV9,TRBJ2-7,TRBD2
TGTGCCAGCAGGGAATCCGGGACAGGGAGGTCTGCTTTCTTT,CASRESGTGRSAFF,TRBV2,TRBJ1-1,TRBD1
TGTGCCAGCAGATCGTTTGGACAGGGGTACACCGGGGAGCTGTTTTTT,CASRSFGQGYTGELFF,TRBV28,TRBJ2-2,TRBD1
TGTGCCAGCAGCTTAAGCTCGGGGGTTGGGGCCAACGTCCTGACTTTC,CASSLSSGVGANVLTF,TRBV7-3,TRBJ2-6,NA
TGTGCCAGCAGCACAGACAGGGACTATGGCTACACCTTC,CASSTDRDYGYTF,TRBV11-2,TRBJ1-2,TRBD1
TGTGCCAGCAGTTTAGCGACGGGACTAGCGGGAGGGCCAGGTTACAATGAGCAGTTCTTC,CASSLATGLAGGPGYNEQFF,TRBV28,TRBJ2-1,TRBD2
TGTGCCAGCAGCTTTTCTGGGGACAGGGGCACAGATACGCAGTATTTT,CASSFSGDRGTDTQYF,TRBV11-2,TRBJ2-3,TRBD1
TGCGCCAGCAGCCAAGGCCAGACAGGGGTCACTGAAGCTTTCTTT,CASSQGQTGVTEAFF,TRBV4-1,TRBJ1-1,TRBD1
TGTGCCAGCAGCCAGGGGGGAGGGACTGAAGCTTTCTTT,CASSQGGGTEAFF,TRBV16,TRBJ1-1,NA
TGTGCCAGCAAACAGCAAACCGGGACAAACTACGTGGAGCAGTACTTC,CASKQQTGTNYVEQYF,TRBV2,TRBJ2-7,NA
TGTGCCAGCAGCTTCCCGGGGCCGGGGGGAGAACAAGAGACCCAGTACTTC,CASSFPGPGGEQETQYF,TRBV28,TRBJ2-5,TRBD2
TGTGCCAGCAGTAGGGGGGGCTCGTCCAATGAGCAGTTCTTC,CASSRGGSSNEQFF,TRBV6-1,TRBJ2-1,NA
TGTGCCAGCAGCGTGGGACGGGGGCTAGCGGGACCAGATACGCAGTATTTT,CASSVGRGLAGPDTQYF,TRBV9,TRBJ2-3,TRBD2
TGTGCCTGGAGTACAGGGACAGGGAATCAGCCCCAGCATTTT,CAWSTGTGNQPQHF,TRBV30,TRBJ1-5,TRBD1